The next 24 T cell receptor beta chains were all read from a single sample in a study of cytomegalovirus exposure and HLA in healthy donors. Amplification used 60 Vbeta primers and 13 Jbeta primers. Produced via immunoSEQ multiplex PCR; TCRdb's table is partial and in-frame only. The sample has more than 95,000 clones. What was sequenced was PBMCs. The receptors come from a man aged 35 to 55 in good health and CMV-seronegative.

This chain joins TRBV6-1 and TRBJ1-5, with D tentatively TRBD1 (6 bases). The CDR3 is made up of 13 amino acids. The V end lost 10 bases, the J end lost 3 bases, and 13 bases lay between the germline ends. Germline assignment: CDR1 MNHNS and CDR2 SASEGT. The CDR3 nucleotides are TGTGCCACTACAGGGCAGGCCAATCAGCCCCAGCATTTT. As protein: CATTGQANQPQHF.

J is TRBJ2-5 and V is TRBV9; 9 bases fit TRBD2. This CDR3 comprises 16 residues. Germline CDR1 is SGDLS and CDR2 is YYNGEE. Unmatched junction bases numbered 7, after V lost 0 bases and J lost 4 bases. The CDR3 reads CASSVGPAGGGETQYF. The CDR3 nucleotides read TGTGCCAGCAGCGTAGGGCCAGCGGGAGGAGGAGAGACCCAGTACTTC.

The chain combines TRBV6-5 with TRBJ1-4, with D perhaps TRBD1 (5 bases). The CDR3 totals 15 residues. The V and J ends lost 0 bases and 6 bases respectively, with 11 bases between them. Per the germline V gene, CDR1 is MNHEY and CDR2 is SVGAGI. Written as DNA, the CDR3 is TGTGCCAGCAGTTACTCGTGGGGCCCGCATGAAAAACTGTTTTTT. This sequence encodes CASSYSWGPHEKLFF.

The V gene is TRBV10-3, the J gene TRBJ1-3; 7 nucleotides align to TRBD1. Trimming took 11 bases from V and 3 from J; bases not matched to a gene: 10. This CDR3 comprises 14 residues. Germline V gene data show CDR1 as ENHRY and CDR2 as SYGVKD. CDR3 in DNA: TGTGCCGTCCAGGAGACAGGGCGTGGAAACACCATATATTTT. This gives the protein CAVQETGRGNTIYF.

CDR3 protein: CASTRSYEQYF. CDR3 nucleotide sequence: TGTGCCAGCACACGGTCCTACGAGCAGTACTTC. This sequence joins TRBV28 and TRBJ2-7; no definite D call. This CDR3 is built from 11 residues. V lost 7 bases and J lost 1, with 5 bases in between. CDR1 is MDHEN and CDR2 is SYDVKM in the germline V gene.

V gene TRBV11-2 combines with J gene TRBJ2-7, with TRBD2 identical over 10 bases. The junction had 6 bases not matched to a gene; V was cut back by 1 base and J by 3 bases. This CDR3 has 16 amino acids. From germline, CDR1 is SGHAT and CDR2 FQNNGV. The CDR3 nucleotides read TGTGCCAGCAGCTTAGGGGTAGCGGGGGGAAACTACGAGCAGTACTTC. This gives the protein CASSLGVAGGNYEQYF.

The chain employs TRBV11-3 and TRBJ1-2, with 12 bases identical to TRBD1. Germline V gene lookup returns CDR1 SGHNT and CDR2 YENEEA. This CDR3 contains 17 residues. V shed 3 bases and J 4 bases; nucleotides not matched to a gene: 9. The CDR3 nucleotides are TGTGCCAGCAGCTTTTCCGGGACAGGGGGCTCTTCCTATGGCTACACCTTC. Encoded protein: CASSFSGTGGSSYGYTF. Full variable domain (rest looked up from reference TRBV11-3 and TRBJ1-2): EAGVVQSPRYKIIEKKQPVAFWCNPISGHNTLYWYLQNLGQGPELLIRYENEEAVDDSQLPKDRFSAERLKGVDSTLKIQPAELGDSAVYLCASSFSGTGGSSYGYTFGSGTRLTVV.

The chain's CDR3 is CASSLLNEQFF. The CDR3 bases are TGTGCCAGCAGCTTACTTAATGAGCAGTTCTTC. The chain employs TRBV7-9 and TRBJ2-1; D is unresolved. The CDR3 spans 11 residues. The V end lost 2 bases, the J end lost 7 bases, and 3 bases lay between the germline ends. The germline V gene encodes CDR1 SEHNR and CDR2 FQNEAQ (reference sequence).

The chain is built from TRBV10-3 and TRBJ1-1; 7 bases are shared with TRBD1. The germline CDR1 and CDR2 sequences are ENHRY and SYGVKD. This CDR3 is built from 14 residues. V lost 6 bases to trimming and J lost 6 bases; unmatched junction nucleotides: 10. For the CDR3, the DNA is TGTGCCATCAGGAACACTGGACAGGTGGCTGAAGCTTTCTTT. Amino acids: CAIRNTGQVAEAFF.

The V call is TRBV27, the J call TRBJ2-7; TRBD2 matches 11 bases. Germline CDR1 MNHEY, CDR2 SMNVEV (reference sequence). This CDR3 contains 17 residues. After removal of 5 bases from V and 3 bases from J, the junction contained 12 bases not matched to a gene. The DNA for the CDR3 is TGTGCCAGCAGTACGCTAGTGCCTAGCGGGGGGTTCTACGAGCAGTACTTC. The encoded protein is CASSTLVPSGGFYEQYF.

This chain uses TRBV6-1 with TRBJ1-5, with no clear D. The CDR3 runs 13 residues. The germline V gene encodes CDR1 MNHNS and CDR2 SASEGT. V was cut by 2 bases and J by 6 bases, with 8 bases left in between. CDR3 amino acids: CASSESWAQPQHF. The CDR3 DNA reads TGTGCCAGCAGTGAATCATGGGCTCAGCCCCAGCATTTT.

The chain is built from TRBV9 and TRBJ1-1; D is ambiguous. Germline CDR1 is SGDLS and CDR2 is YYNGEE. The CDR3 is 16 residues long. V was trimmed by 4 bases and J by 1 base, leaving 17 bases between them. The CDR3 DNA reads TGTGCCAGCAGCTTTGCAGGTGGTGGCCCGAACACTGAAGCTTTCTTT. Amino acids: CASSFAGGGPNTEAFF. Using reference TRBV9 and TRBJ1-1 for the parts outside the CDR3, the full variable domain is DSGVTQTPKHLITATGQRVTLRCSPRSGDLSVYWYQQSLDQGLQFLIQYYNGEERAKGNILERFSAQQFPDLHSELNLSSLELGDSALYFCASSFAGGGPNTEAFFGQGTRLTVV.

The chain is built from TRBV7-9 and TRBJ2-7; 10 nucleotides line up with TRBD1. The germline CDR1 and CDR2 sequences are SEHNR and FQNEAQ (reference sequence). Unmatched junction bases numbered 4, after V lost 4 bases and J lost 4 bases. The CDR3 length is 14 residues. In DNA, the CDR3 is TGTGCCAGCAGCTACCGACAGGGGGCATACGAGCAGTACTTC. Amino acids: CASSYRQGAYEQYF.

The chain joins TRBV6-6 to TRBJ1-1; D not resolved. V was cut by 3 bases and J by 6 bases, with 8 bases left in between. In germline, CDR1 is MNHNY, CDR2 SVGAGI (reference sequence). The CDR3 contains 12 residues. The CDR3 DNA sequence: TGTGCCAGCAGTTATTCAGTCTCTGAAGCTTTCTTT. Its translation is CASSYSVSEAFF.

CDR3 sequence (DNA): TGCGCCAGCAGCCAAGATTTAGGGGGCAGTTGGGCTGAAGCTTTCTTT. It specifies CASSQDLGGSWAEAFF. This chain links TRBV4-1 with TRBJ1-1, with 7 bases matching TRBD1. The CDR3 extends over 16 amino acids. V lost 0 bases and J lost 6; bases outside the gene matches: 10. CDR1 is MGHRA and CDR2 is YSYEKL in the germline V gene.

With respect to this clone: Other DNA sequences from this sample encode an identical CDR3 as well. The chain combines TRBV5-1 with TRBJ2-5; no clear D gene. Trimming left V 5 bases short and J 1 base short, with 6 bases between. Germline lookup yields CDR1 SGHRS and CDR2 YFSETQ. The CDR3 extends over 12 amino acids. The CDR3 is CASRESQETQYF. The CDR3 DNA is TGCGCCAGCAGGGAGAGCCAAGAGACCCAGTACTTC.

The chain couples TRBV7-2 to TRBJ1-2, with 10 bases lining up with TRBD1. With 6 bases clipped from V and 3 bases from J, the junction kept 7 bases outside the gene matches. This CDR3 spans 15 amino acids. From germline, CDR1 is SGHTA and CDR2 FQGNSA. The CDR3 is CASRLRDRGHYGYTF. The CDR3 DNA is TGTGCCAGCAGACTACGGGACAGGGGCCACTATGGCTACACCTTC. Complete variable domain (other parts from reference TRBV7-2 and TRBJ1-2): GAGVSQSPSNKVTEKGKDVELRCDPISGHTALYWYRQSLGQGLEFLIYFQGNSAPDKSGLPSDRFSAERTGGSVSTLTIQRTQQEDSAVYLCASRLRDRGHYGYTFGSGTRLTVV.

The chain is built from TRBV11-3 and TRBJ2-2; D gene uncertain. Germline CDR1 reads SGHNT; CDR2 reads YENEEA. V dropped 0 bases and J dropped 0 bases, with 11 bases sitting between them. The CDR3 runs to 17 residues. CDR3 sequence (DNA): TGTGCCAGCAGCTTAGACGCTAGTTCCCCGAACACCGGGGAGCTGTTTTTT. Amino acid sequence: CASSLDASSPNTGELFF. Using reference TRBV11-3 and TRBJ2-2 for the parts outside the CDR3, the full variable domain is EAGVVQSPRYKIIEKKQPVAFWCNPISGHNTLYWYLQNLGQGPELLIRYENEEAVDDSQLPKDRFSAERLKGVDSTLKIQPAELGDSAVYLCASSLDASSPNTGELFFGEGSRLTVL.

The gene calls are TRBV10-3 and TRBJ2-5; D is perhaps TRBD2 (5 bases). The DNA end is more similar to TRBJ2-7, so the J call may be wrong. CDR3 length equals 12 residues. Germline-derived CDR1 and CDR2 are ENHRY and SYGVKD. The CDR3 DNA is TGTGCCACCCGGGGTAGCTACTACGAGCAGTACTTC. Its protein product is CATRGSYYEQYF.

The chain is built from TRBV11-2 and TRBJ2-7, with 11 bases lining up with TRBD2. The CDR3 has 14 residues. CDR1 is SGHAT, CDR2 FQNNGV, per germline. Trimming removed 5 bases from V and 6 bases from J; junction bases left unmatched: 6. CDR3 sequence (DNA): TGTGCCAGCAGCCCACTAGCGGGAGTCTTCGAGCAGTACTTC. Its translation is CASSPLAGVFEQYF.

V gene TRBV28 combines with J gene TRBJ2-3; the match to TRBD2 covers 8 bases. V dropped 5 bases and J dropped 0; count of bases not matched to a gene: 10. This CDR3 spans 17 amino acids. Germline V gene sequence: CDR1 MDHEN, CDR2 SYDVKM. CDR3 region: CASSASRLALSTDTQYF. In DNA form, the CDR3 reads TGTGCCAGCAGTGCGTCAAGACTAGCGCTCAGCACAGATACGCAGTATTTT.

The chain uses TRBV5-5 and TRBJ2-7; 9 bases agree with TRBD1. J lost 6 bases, V lost 8 bases, and 15 bases had no gene match. The CDR3 is 15 amino acids. Germline CDR1 reads SGHKS; CDR2 reads YYEKEE (reference sequence). CDR3 sequence (DNA): TGTGCCAGTGCGGTAACCGGACAGGGGAGATCCGAGCAGTACTTC. It translates to CASAVTGQGRSEQYF.

The chain carries TRBV5-1 and TRBJ2-5; 10 bases fit TRBD2. In germline, CDR1 is SGHRS, CDR2 YFSETQ. The CDR3 has 16 residues. Trimming cost V 0 bases and J 4 bases; bases outside gene matches: 6. The CDR3 sequence: CASSLALAGVPETQYF. For the CDR3, the DNA is TGCGCCAGCAGCTTGGCTCTAGCGGGAGTCCCAGAGACCCAGTACTTC.

This sequence joins TRBV19 and TRBJ2-7; 8 nucleotides align to TRBD1. Losses at the gene ends were 4 bases for V and 1 base for J; bases not matched to a gene: 6. The germline gives CDR1 LNHDA, CDR2 SQIVND (reference sequence). This CDR3 is 15 amino acids long. The CDR3 sequence: CASSKDREGSYEQYF. The CDR3, as DNA: TGTGCCAGTAGTAAGGACAGGGAAGGTTCCTACGAGCAGTACTTC.